This T cell receptor beta chain was captured by sequencing in a study of radiation and T cells in renal cell carcinoma. This clone turned up a few times. Its antigen remains unidentified. Treatment in this sample: treatment-naive control, cytoreductive nephrectomy. Controls were unirradiated tumors from treatment-naive cytoreductive nephrectomy patients. The tumor was a clear cell renal cell carcinoma. General study points: Tumor samples were small regions of 0.9 to 1 g. Irradiated tumors held more dominant CDR3 motifs than control tumors.

The method was immunoSEQ multiplex PCR; TCRdb's version includes in-frame clones alone and lacks a portion of them. The sample has roughly 20,000 clones; around three fifths are singletons. The clonotype comes from a man aged 45-65 years with renal cell carcinoma. This specimen was tumor tissue, taken from a patient whose treatment was nephrectomy without radiotherapy.

The CDR3: CASSMGVGRWETQYF. CDR3 DNA sequence: TGTGCCAGTAGTATGGGGGTGGGCCGTTGGGAGACCCAGTACTTC. This chain uses TRBV19 with TRBJ2-5; either TRBD1 or TRBD2 may fit D (5 bases each). Germline loops: CDR1 LNHDA, CDR2 SQIVND (reference sequence). The CDR3 contains 15 residues. V shed 3 bases and J shed 5 bases, with 16 bases lying between them.